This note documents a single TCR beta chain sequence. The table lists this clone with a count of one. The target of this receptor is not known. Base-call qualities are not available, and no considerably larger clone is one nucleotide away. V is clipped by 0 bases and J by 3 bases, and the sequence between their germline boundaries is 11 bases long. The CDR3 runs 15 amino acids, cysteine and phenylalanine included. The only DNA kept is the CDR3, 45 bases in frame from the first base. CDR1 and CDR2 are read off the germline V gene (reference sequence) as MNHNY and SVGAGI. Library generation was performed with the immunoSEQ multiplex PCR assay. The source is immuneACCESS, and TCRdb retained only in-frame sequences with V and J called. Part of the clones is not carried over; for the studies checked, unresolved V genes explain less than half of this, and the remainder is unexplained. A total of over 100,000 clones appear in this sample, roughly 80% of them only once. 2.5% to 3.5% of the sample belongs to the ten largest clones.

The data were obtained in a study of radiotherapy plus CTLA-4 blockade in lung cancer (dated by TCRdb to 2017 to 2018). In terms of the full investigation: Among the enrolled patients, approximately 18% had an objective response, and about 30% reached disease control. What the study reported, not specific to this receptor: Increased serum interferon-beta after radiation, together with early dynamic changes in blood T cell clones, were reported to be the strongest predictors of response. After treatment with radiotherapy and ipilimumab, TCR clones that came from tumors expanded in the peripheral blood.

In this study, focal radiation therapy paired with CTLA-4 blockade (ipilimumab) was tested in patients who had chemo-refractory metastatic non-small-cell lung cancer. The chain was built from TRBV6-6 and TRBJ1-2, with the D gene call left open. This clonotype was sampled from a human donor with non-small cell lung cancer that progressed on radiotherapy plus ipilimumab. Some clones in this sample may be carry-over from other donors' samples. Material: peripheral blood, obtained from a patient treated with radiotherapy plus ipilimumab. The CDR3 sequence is CASSYSSGVDYGYTF. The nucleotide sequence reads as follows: TGTGCCAGCAGTTACTCTTCCGGAGTAGACTATGGCTACACCTTC.